The 17 T cell receptor beta chains presented below share a single source sample, sequenced in a study of cytomegalovirus exposure and HLA in healthy donors. The PCR employed 60 Vbeta primers together with 13 Jbeta primers. Measured with immunoSEQ multiplex PCR; TCRdb has only the in-frame clones, and not every one. The sample includes some 190,000 clones, roughly four fifths of them seen just once. The sample was PBMCs. All receptors derive from a woman under 40 in good health and CMV-seropositive.

This chain connects TRBV5-1 to TRBJ1-1; D perhaps matches TRBD1 (6 bases). CDR1 and CDR2 (germline): SGHRS, YFSETQ. The CDR3 has 14 residues. Trimming shortened V by 6 bases and J by 4 bases, and 16 bases separated the two germline ends. CDR3 amino acids: CASIGGASGTEAFF. CDR3 in DNA: TGCGCCAGCATCGGGGGGGCTAGCGGCACTGAAGCTTTCTTT.

J is TRBJ1-6 and V is TRBV25-1, with TRBD1 matching over 10 bases. The CDR3 length is 14 residues. V gave up 4 bases and J gave up 10 bases; unmatched junction bases: 4. Germline CDR1 and CDR2: MGHDK and SYGVNS. CDR3 DNA sequence: TGTGCCAGCAGTGGACAGGGGGCACAGTCACCCCTCCACTTT. Protein sequence: CASSGQGAQSPLHF. The variable domain in full, with the rest retrieved from reference TRBV25-1 and TRBJ1-6, is EADIYQTPRYLVIGTGKKITLECSQTMGHDKMYWYQQDPGMELHLIHYSYGVNSTEKGDLSSESTVSRIRTEHFPLTLESARPSHTSQYLCASSGQGAQSPLHFGNGTRLTVT.

The gene calls are TRBV6-5 and TRBJ1-4; 7 positions match TRBD1. CDR1 and CDR2 (germline): MNHEY, SVGAGI. The CDR3 consists of 13 residues. Germline trimming cut 7 bases from V and 8 bases from J; bases unmatched to any gene: 7. CDR3 in amino acids: CASTGQSEEKLFF. The CDR3, as DNA: TGTGCCAGCACGGGACAGTCGGAGGAAAAACTGTTTTTT.

As regards this clone: Other DNA sequences from this sample encode an identical CDR3 as well. The V call is TRBV11-2, the J call TRBJ2-5; tentatively, D is TRBD2 (6 bases). CDR1 is SGHAT and CDR2 is FQNNGV in the germline V gene. The germline V and J ends were trimmed by 5 bases and 5 bases, with 18 bases remaining between them. The CDR3 has 15 amino acids. This CDR3 is CASSPRTGVGETQYF. CDR3 nucleotides: TGTGCCAGCAGCCCCCGGACGGGAGTGGGGGAGACCCAGTACTTC. Filled out from reference TRBV11-2 and TRBJ2-5, the complete variable domain reads EAGVAQSPRYKIIEKRQSVAFWCNPISGHATLYWYQQILGQGPKLLIQFQNNGVVDDSQLPKDRFSAERLKGVDSTLKIQPAKLEDSAVYLCASSPRTGVGETQYFGPGTRLLVL.

CDR3 residues: CASSFPAGGGADTQYF. The CDR3 bases are TGTGCCAGCAGTTTTCCAGCGGGAGGGGGGGCAGATACGCAGTATTTT. This chain connects TRBV27 to TRBJ2-3, with TRBD2 matching 10 bases. This CDR3 region has 16 residues. The V segment lost 3 bases and the J segment 4 bases; nucleotides outside the gene matches: 7. The V gene's germline CDR1 is MNHEY and CDR2 SMNVEV (reference sequence).

This chain joins TRBV28 and TRBJ2-1, with TRBD2 identical over 15 bases. Germline loops: CDR1 MDHEN, CDR2 SYDVKM. CDR3 length: 17 amino acids. The trim removed 3 bases at V and 3 bases at J, leaving 3 bases unmatched. The CDR3 loop is CASSLGLAGGHYNEQFF. The CDR3 DNA sequence: TGTGCCAGCAGTTTGGGACTAGCGGGAGGCCACTACAATGAGCAGTTCTTC. Combining the CDR3 with reference TRBV28 and TRBJ2-1 gives the whole variable domain DVKVTQSSRYLVKRTGEKVFLECVQDMDHENMFWYRQDPGLGLRLIYFSYDVKMKEKGDIPEGYSVSREKKERFSLILESASTNQTSMYLCASSLGLAGGHYNEQFFGPGTRLTVL.

The chain combines TRBV2 with TRBJ2-1, with D possibly TRBD2 on 5 matching bases. CDR3 size: 13 residues. Per germline, CDR1 SNHLY and CDR2 FYNNEI. The V and J ends lost 2 bases and 8 bases respectively, with 10 bases between them. The DNA of the CDR3 is TGTGCCAGCAGTGAAAGCCTAGCCTATGAGCAGTTCTTC. It encodes CASSESLAYEQFF.

Comment on this clone: This CDR3 is also generated by other DNA sequences in the sample. This chain joins TRBV19 and TRBJ1-2; D possibly corresponds to TRBD1 (6 bases). The length of the CDR3 is 13 residues. Germline CDR1 and CDR2: LNHDA and SQIVND (reference sequence). V lost 3 bases, J lost 4 bases, and 9 bases lay in between. CDR3 sequence reads: CASSISGAYGYTF. The CDR3 DNA sequence: TGTGCCAGTAGTATCTCAGGGGCCTATGGCTACACCTTC.

The V gene is TRBV28, the J gene TRBJ2-7; possible D gene TRBD1, 5 bases. Germline V gives CDR1 MDHEN, CDR2 SYDVKM. Trimming cost V 5 bases and J 1 base, with 9 bases left between them. CDR3 length: 13 amino acids. CDR3 in DNA: TGTGCCAGCAGTGAGACAGCATCCTACGAGCAGTACTTC. Its translation is CASSETASYEQYF.

The rearrangement links TRBV5-1 to TRBJ2-3, with no clear D. Trimming pared 0 bases from V and 0 bases from J, leaving 5 bases between. The germline V gene encodes CDR1 SGHRS and CDR2 YFSETQ. The CDR3 is made up of 14 amino acids. CDR3 sequence: CASSLARSTDTQYF. The CDR3 nucleotides read TGCGCCAGCAGCTTGGCCCGTAGCACAGATACGCAGTATTTT.

The chain has TRBV11-2 and TRBJ2-7; the match to TRBD2 covers 7 bases. Germline V CDR1 and CDR2: SGHAT, FQNNGV. CDR3 length: 15 amino acids. The ends lost 4 bases at V and 2 bases at J; junction bases unmatched: 8. Here the CDR3 reads CASSSTRGTTYEQYF. The CDR3, as DNA: TGTGCCAGCAGCTCGACCAGAGGGACTACCTACGAGCAGTACTTC.

This clone was seen only a few times. The chain employs TRBV11-2 and TRBJ2-1, with TRBD2 matching 7 bases. The CDR3 sequence is 11 residues long. The germline V gene has CDR1 SGHAT and CDR2 FQNNGV. Trimming removed 10 bases from V and 6 bases from J; junction bases left unmatched: 3. As DNA, the CDR3 is TGTGCCACGAGACTAGCCAATGAGCAGTTCTTC. Translation: CATRLANEQFF.

Only a few counts were recorded for this clone. The V and J genes are TRBV19 and TRBJ2-5, with no clear D. The closer fit of TRBJ2-7 to the DNA end suggests the J call may be wrong. CDR3 length equals 13 residues. The germline gives CDR1 LNHDA, CDR2 SQIVND (reference sequence). CDR3 bases: TGTGCCAGTAGCCCCGGTATAACCTACGAGCAGTACTTC. Its translation: CASSPGITYEQYF.

V usage is TRBV5-1 and J usage is TRBJ2-2; D may be TRBD1 (7 bases). The CDR3 is 16 amino acids. Germline CDR1 SGHRS, CDR2 YFSETQ. V shed 6 bases and J shed 7 bases, with 22 bases lying between them. CDR3 residues: CASTPGGGSWVGELFF. Written as DNA, the CDR3 is TGCGCCAGCACCCCCGGAGGGGGCTCATGGGTCGGGGAGCTGTTTTTT.

The rearrangement uses TRBV4-1 and TRBJ1-1; no firm D call. V was pared by 0 bases and J by 7 bases, with 6 bases between. Germline CDR1 reads MGHRA; CDR2 reads YSYEKL. The CDR3 contains 12 residues. This CDR3 reads CASSQDAGEAFF. The CDR3 bases are TGCGCCAGCAGCCAAGATGCGGGTGAAGCTTTCTTT.

The V and J genes are TRBV10-3 and TRBJ2-4, with D unresolved. The V end was cut by 2 bases, the J end by 0 bases, with 5 bases between. CDR3 size: 14 residues. CDR1 and CDR2 (germline): ENHRY, SYGVKD. The CDR3, as DNA: TGTGCCATCAGTGAGCCACTAGCCAAAAACATTCAGTACTTC. This encodes CAISEPLAKNIQYF.

The V gene is TRBV6-1, the J gene TRBJ1-2, with 7 bases that match TRBD1. The CDR3 covers 13 residues. Germline loops: CDR1 MNHNS, CDR2 SASEGT. With 5 bases clipped from V and 7 bases from J, the junction kept 7 bases outside the gene matches. The DNA of the CDR3 is TGTGCCAGCAGTTATAAGGGGGCCAGTGGCTACACCTTC. Translation gives CASSYKGASGYTF.